Below, one TCR beta chain is given with its context. Its target is not known. This sample is drawn from a study of blood T cells in healthy people across ages. Findings and caveats of the study: More naive CD4+ cells and higher diversity marked long-lived donors relative to aged donors.

Together with a sample-barcoded 5' primer, a J-beta primer mix was included in a second PCR lasting roughly 6 to 12 cycles. TCRdb analysed the 5' RACE reads with MiXCR anew, one entry per CDR3 protein. Of more than 500,000 distinct CDR3 sequences in the sample, about 25% are singletons; the top ten hold less than 20%. This TCR came from a woman between 70 and 85 years old in good health. Sequenced sample: blood.

The CDR3 is CASSQDTGYGELFF. The CDR3, as DNA: TGTGCCAGCAGCCAAGATACCGGGTACGGGGAGCTGTTTTTT. The chain couples TRBV14 to TRBJ2-2; no firm D call. CDR3 length equals 14 residues. Trimming removed 0 bases at V and 7 bases at J, with 9 bases between. CDR1 SGHDN and CDR2 FVKESK come from the germline V gene.